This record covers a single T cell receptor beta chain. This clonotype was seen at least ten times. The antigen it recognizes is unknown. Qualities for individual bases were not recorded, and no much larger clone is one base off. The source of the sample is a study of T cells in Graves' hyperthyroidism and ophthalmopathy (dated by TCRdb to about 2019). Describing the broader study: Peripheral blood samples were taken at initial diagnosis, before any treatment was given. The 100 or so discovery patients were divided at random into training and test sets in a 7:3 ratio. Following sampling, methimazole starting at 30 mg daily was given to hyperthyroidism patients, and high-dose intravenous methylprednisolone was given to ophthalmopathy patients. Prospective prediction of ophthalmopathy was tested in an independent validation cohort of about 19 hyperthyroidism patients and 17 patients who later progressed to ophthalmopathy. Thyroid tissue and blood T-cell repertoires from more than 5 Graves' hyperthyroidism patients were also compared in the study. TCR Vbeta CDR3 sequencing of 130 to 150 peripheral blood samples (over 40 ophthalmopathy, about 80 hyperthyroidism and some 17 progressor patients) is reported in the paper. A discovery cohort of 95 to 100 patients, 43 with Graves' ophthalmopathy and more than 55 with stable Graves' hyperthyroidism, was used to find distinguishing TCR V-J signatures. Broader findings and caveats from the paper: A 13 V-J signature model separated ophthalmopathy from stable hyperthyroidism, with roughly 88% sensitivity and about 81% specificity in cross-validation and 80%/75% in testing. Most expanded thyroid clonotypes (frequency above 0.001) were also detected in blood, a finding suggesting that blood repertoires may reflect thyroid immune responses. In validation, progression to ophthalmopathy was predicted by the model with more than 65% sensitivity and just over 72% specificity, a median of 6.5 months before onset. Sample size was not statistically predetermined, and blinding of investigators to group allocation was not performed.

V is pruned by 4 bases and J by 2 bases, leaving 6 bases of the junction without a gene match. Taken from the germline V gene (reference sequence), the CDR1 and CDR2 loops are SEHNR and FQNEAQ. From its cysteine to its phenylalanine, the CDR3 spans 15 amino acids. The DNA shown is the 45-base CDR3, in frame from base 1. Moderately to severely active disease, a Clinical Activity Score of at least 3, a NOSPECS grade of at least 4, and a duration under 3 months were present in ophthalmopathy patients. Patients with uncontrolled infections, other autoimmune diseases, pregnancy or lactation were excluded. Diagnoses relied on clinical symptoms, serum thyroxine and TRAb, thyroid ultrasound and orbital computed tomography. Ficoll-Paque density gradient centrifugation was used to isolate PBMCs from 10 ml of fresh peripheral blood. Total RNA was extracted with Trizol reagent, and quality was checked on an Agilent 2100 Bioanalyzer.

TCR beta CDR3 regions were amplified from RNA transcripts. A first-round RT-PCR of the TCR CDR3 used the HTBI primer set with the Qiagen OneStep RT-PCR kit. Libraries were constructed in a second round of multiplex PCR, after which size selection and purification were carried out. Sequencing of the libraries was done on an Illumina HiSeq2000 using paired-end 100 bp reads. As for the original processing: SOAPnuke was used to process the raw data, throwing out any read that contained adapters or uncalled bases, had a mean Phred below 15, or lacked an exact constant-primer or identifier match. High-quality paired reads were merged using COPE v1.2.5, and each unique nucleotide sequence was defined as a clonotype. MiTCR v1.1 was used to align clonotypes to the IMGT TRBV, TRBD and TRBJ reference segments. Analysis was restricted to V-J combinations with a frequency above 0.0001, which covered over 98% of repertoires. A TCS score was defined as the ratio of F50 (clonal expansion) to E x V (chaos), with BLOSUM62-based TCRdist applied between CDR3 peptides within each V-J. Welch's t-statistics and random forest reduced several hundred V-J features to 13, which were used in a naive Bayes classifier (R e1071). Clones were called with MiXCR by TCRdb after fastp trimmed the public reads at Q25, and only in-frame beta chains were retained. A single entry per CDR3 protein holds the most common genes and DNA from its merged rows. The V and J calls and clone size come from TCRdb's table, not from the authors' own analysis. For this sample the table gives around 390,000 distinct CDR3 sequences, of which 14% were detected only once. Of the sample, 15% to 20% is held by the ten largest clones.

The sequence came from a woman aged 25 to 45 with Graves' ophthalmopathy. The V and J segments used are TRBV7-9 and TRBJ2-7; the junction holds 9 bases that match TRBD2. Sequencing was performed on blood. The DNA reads TGTGCCAGCAGCTCATGGACTAGCGAAACCTACGAGCAGTACTTC. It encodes CASSSWTSETYEQYF.